By share, the clone carrying this T cell receptor (beta chain) ranks as medium-sized. Its cognate antigen is unknown. V was pared by 1 base and J by 8 bases, with 14 bases between. The CDR3 loop spans 15 amino acids. Germline V CDR1 and CDR2: MGHRA, YSYEKL. Sequencing was performed with immunoSEQ multiplex PCR; in TCRdb, only in-frame clones are kept and a portion is missing. The sample includes tens of thousands of clones, about 81% of them seen just once. The record originates from a study of radiotherapy plus CTLA-4 blockade in lung cancer. On the study more broadly: In approximately 17% of patients, objective responses were seen; approximately 34% had disease control. Study-wide results and caveats: TCR clones originating in tumors grew in number in blood after radiotherapy plus ipilimumab. Response, reportedly, was best predicted by interferon-beta along with early blood T cell clone dynamics.

Alongside CTLA-4 blockade with ipilimumab, patients with chemo-refractory metastatic non-small-cell lung cancer received focal radiation. The sample was peripheral blood, taken from a patient treated with radiotherapy plus ipilimumab. V and J are TRBV4-1 and TRBJ2-2; the D is unclear. The sequence was obtained from a human donor with non-small cell lung cancer that progressed on radiotherapy plus ipilimumab. CDR3 residues: CASSQGSAVTGELFF. CDR3 sequence (DNA): TGCGCCAGCAGCCAAGGATCCGCGGTTACAGGGGAGCTGTTTTTT.